This T cell receptor (beta chain) stems from a study of blood T cell repertoires in COVID-19. On the study more broadly: Samples of COVID-19 (acute and convalescent) were obtained from the United States, Italy and Spain.

In this sample, this clone turned up a few times. The table came from immunoSEQ multiplex PCR; TCRdb's copy has only in-frame clones and leaves some out. The data contain about 250,000 clones, roughly 90% of them seen just once; the ten biggest clones take up under 0.95%. Germline V gives CDR1 MNHEY, CDR2 SVGAGI. Trimming shortened V by 5 bases and J by 6 bases, and 13 bases separated the two germline ends. This CDR3 contains 13 residues. Source material: peripheral blood. The TCR was taken from a man aged 25 to 40 with acute or convalescent COVID-19. The V gene is TRBV6-5, the J gene TRBJ1-1; D uncertain. For the CDR3, the DNA is TGTGCCAGCAGTCGACCGGGAGCGCCTGAAGCTTTCTTT. It yields the protein CASSRPGAPEAFF.